The 13 T cell receptor beta chains presented below share a single source sample, sequenced in a study of T cells after yellow fever vaccination. TCRdb processed the 5' RACE reads anew with MiXCR; each CDR3 protein has one entry. The sample lists just over 250,000 distinct CDR3 sequences, roughly 5% occurring once. The source material was CD4+ T cells sorted from PBMCs, sampled on the day of the yellow fever booster vaccination. The receptors shown here come from a man between 18 and 35 years old who received the YFV17D yellow fever vaccine.

This clonotype was seen repeatedly, ten times or more. V and J are TRBV29-1 and TRBJ2-6, with D hard to call. The CDR3 is 14 amino acids. Germline V gene lookup returns CDR1 SQVTM and CDR2 ANQGSEA. The ends were cut back, 6 bases at V and 0 bases at J, with 9 bases in the middle. The CDR3 protein is CSVHQASGANVLTF. CDR3 in DNA: TGCAGCGTCCACCAGGCCTCTGGGGCCAACGTCCTGACTTTC.

This clonotype was observed a handful of times. The gene calls are TRBV1 and TRBJ2-3; the table's D call, TRBD2, has no DNA check behind it. TRBV1 has pseudogene status. The CDR3 loop spans 14 amino acids. The CDR3 loop reads CTSSQPSPADTQYF. The CDR3 nucleotides read TGCACCAGCAGCCAACCTAGCCCGGCAGATACGCAGTATTTT.

This clonotype showed up many times. The V and J genes are TRBV4-2 and TRBJ2-3, with 7 bases aligning to TRBD2. The germline CDR1 and CDR2 sequences are LGHNA and YNFKEQ. The junction had 14 bases not matched to a gene; V was cut back by 3 bases and J by 5 bases. The CDR3 length is 17 residues. CDR3 loop: CASSHPLGRGNIDTQYF. CDR3 DNA sequence: TGTGCCAGCAGCCACCCCCTCGGGCGGGGGAACATAGATACGCAGTATTTT.

This chain links TRBV5-1 with TRBJ2-5; a possible D gene is TRBD2 (6 bases). V lost 4 bases, J lost 4 bases, and 17 bases lay in between. This CDR3 spans 15 amino acids. The germline V gene encodes CDR1 SGHRS and CDR2 YFSETQ. The CDR3 region has the DNA TGCGCCAGCAGCGTGGGACTTTCGGGAACAGAGACCCAGTACTTC. This encodes CASSVGLSGTETQYF.

This clonotype showed up just a few times. This sequence joins TRBV19 and TRBJ1-2; 7 bases map to TRBD1. The CDR3 covers 14 residues. Per the germline V gene, CDR1 is LNHDA and CDR2 is SQIVND (reference sequence). Trimming took 3 bases from V and 6 from J; bases not matched to a gene: 7. CDR3 DNA sequence: TGTGCCAGTAGTATGGACAGGAGCCCTCATGGCTACACCTTC. Its translation is CASSMDRSPHGYTF.

This clonotype was seen many times. The chain employs TRBV12-3 or TRBV12-4 and TRBJ2-1; D gene uncertain. With 1 base removed from V and 10 bases from J, the gap between germline ends came to 8 bases. The CDR3 totals 12 residues. The CDR3, as DNA: TGTGCCAGCAGTTTAGGGCCTATGGAGCAGTTCTTC. It specifies CASSLGPMEQFF.

This clonotype was seen only a few times. This chain connects TRBV21-1 to TRBJ2-6; TRBD2, the D gene given by the table, was not confirmed from the DNA. TRBV21-1 is annotated as a pseudogene. The CDR3 covers 18 residues. CDR3: CASSREPGLRSGANVLTF. CDR3 nucleotide sequence: TGTGCCAGCAGCAGGGAACCGGGACTGCGCTCTGGGGCCAACGTCCTGACTTTC.

This clonotype was recorded at least ten times. The rearrangement links TRBV7-2 to TRBJ2-1; 7 bases are shared with TRBD1. Germline V lookup: CDR1 SGHTA, CDR2 FQGNSA. CDR3 size: 15 residues. V gave up 8 bases and J gave up 0 bases; unmatched junction bases: 7. The CDR3 nucleotides are TGTGCCAGCCAAGGCAGGGGGAGCTCCTACAATGAGCAGTTCTTC. Its translation is CASQGRGSSYNEQFF.

This clonotype turned up a few times. The chain has TRBV9 and TRBJ2-5; D unresolved. Per the germline V gene, CDR1 is SGDLS and CDR2 is YYNGEE. Trimming pared 2 bases from V and 4 bases from J, leaving 15 bases between. The CDR3 has 15 residues. The CDR3 DNA reads TGTGCCAGCAGCGTTAATTCCGCAGTTCCAGAGACCCAGTACTTC. This translates into CASSVNSAVPETQYF.

This chain joins TRBV5-1 and TRBJ2-2, with TRBD2 identical over 7 bases. The ends lost 2 bases at V and 7 bases at J; junction bases unmatched: 5. The CDR3 runs 14 residues. Germline V gives CDR1 SGHRS, CDR2 YFSETQ. The CDR3 protein is CASSLAGSDGELFF. The DNA of the CDR3 is TGCGCCAGCAGCTTAGCGGGGTCCGACGGGGAGCTGTTTTTT. Using reference TRBV5-1 and TRBJ2-2 for the parts outside the CDR3, the full variable domain is KAGVTQTPRYLIKTRGQQVTLSCSPISGHRSVSWYQQTPGQGLQFLFEYFSETQRNKGNFPGRFSGRQFSNSRSEMNVSTLELGDSALYLCASSLAGSDGELFFGEGSRLTVL.

This clonotype was seen repeatedly, ten times or more. V is TRBV7-2 and J is TRBJ2-1; D is unresolved. Germline CDR1 and CDR2: SGHTA and FQGNSA. The V and J ends lost 5 bases and 6 bases respectively, with 20 bases between them. The CDR3 consists of 16 residues. The CDR3 bases are TGTGCCAGCAGCCTCGTTAGCTTGAGTTCCCGCAATGAGCAGTTCTTC. It codes for CASSLVSLSSRNEQFF.

This clonotype was recorded at least ten times. The genes are TRBV18 and TRBJ1-3; D unclear. The CDR3 has 16 amino acids. The V gene's germline CDR1 is KGHSH and CDR2 LQKENI. The V end lost 3 bases, the J end lost 0 bases, and 12 bases lay between the germline ends. CDR3 DNA: TGTGCCAGCTCACCTTGGGCCGATTACTCTGGAAACACCATATATTTT. Translating gives CASSPWADYSGNTIYF.

Only a few counts were recorded for this clonotype. This rearrangement joins TRBV7-2 to TRBJ2-5; 8 positions agree with TRBD1. This CDR3 has 18 residues. Per germline, CDR1 SGHTA and CDR2 FQGNSA. Unmatched junction bases numbered 11, after V lost 2 bases and J lost 0 bases. CDR3 in amino acids: CASSLYDVQGANQETQYF. The CDR3 nucleotides are TGTGCCAGCAGCTTATACGACGTGCAGGGGGCAAACCAAGAGACCCAGTACTTC.